This T cell receptor beta chain was captured by sequencing in a study of OX40 agonist ivuxolimab in advanced cancers. Study-level information: As their treatment, patients were administered ivuxolimab, an agonistic anti-OX40 (CD134) antibody. Of mixed ages from about 20 to 90 and averaging roughly 66 years, the group was almost 85% male. It was permissible to have had prior anti-PD-1, anti-PD-L1 or anti-CTLA-4 therapy, and approximately 41% had some.

Study observations and caveats: More expanded clones were seen, on average, in CD8+ T cells than in CD4+.

On this clone itself: Antigen unknown.

Some clones are missing from TCRdb's copy, which holds only in-frame ones; the method was immunoSEQ multiplex PCR. The sample holds roughly 20,000 clones; 74% are singletons and the top ten take roughly 34%. The CDR3 covers 15 residues. V was cut by 0 bases and J by 1 base, with 11 bases left in between. Germline loops: CDR1 SGHRS, CDR2 YFSETQ. This receptor was obtained from an adult with an advanced solid tumor such as melanoma, head and neck, liver or kidney cancer. V gene TRBV5-1 combines with J gene TRBJ2-7; D uncertain. The source was CD4+ or CD8+ T cells sorted from blood, collected in a trial of the OX40 agonist ivuxolimab. CDR3 protein: CASSLALERSYEQYF. The CDR3 bases are TGCGCCAGCAGCTTGGCTCTAGAACGATCCTACGAGCAGTACTTC.